This T cell receptor beta chain was recorded in a study of blood T cell repertoires in COVID-19. Germline CDR1 and CDR2: LNHDA and SQIVND (reference sequence). This CDR3 has 16 residues. With 6 bases clipped from V and 6 bases from J, the junction kept 10 bases outside the gene matches. Here immunoSEQ multiplex PCR was the method, and the copy in TCRdb shows in-frame clones only, minus some. The sample consists of about 290,000 clones, about nine tenths of them appearing once. The sequence came from a woman aged 40 to 55 who had recovered from COVID-19. The V call is TRBV19, the J call TRBJ1-6; 8 nucleotides align to TRBD1. The sequenced sample was PBMCs or T cells enriched from blood (not recorded which). The CDR3, as DNA: TGTGCCAGTAGGGCCCCAGGGGGCGCGAGTAATTCACCCCTCCACTTT. Translation: CASRAPGGASNSPLHF.